These 2 T cell receptor beta chains were sequenced from one sample in a study of CD8 T cells in ankylosing spondylitis. Which antigens these TCRs recognize remains unknown. Findings and limits, study-wide: Typical of ankylosing spondylitis blood, it appeared, was a TCR beta motif of several highly homologous variants.

One entry per CDR3 protein results from TCRdb running MiXCR on the 5' RACE reads. The data contain 130,000 or so distinct CDR3 sequences, roughly 15% of them singletons. The sample taken for sequencing was blood, either unsorted or a sorted T cell fraction (not recorded which). Receptor source: a male donor with ankylosing spondylitis.

This clonotype appeared a few times. V is TRBV24-1 and J is TRBJ1-1; the match to TRBD1 covers 8 bases. This CDR3 is 18 amino acids long. V was clipped by 2 bases and J by 0 bases; unmatched bases: 10. CDR1 and CDR2 (germline): KGHDR, SFDVKD. This CDR3 reads CATSDSRGRTGMNTEAFF. CDR3 bases: TGTGCCACCAGTGATTCCCGCGGCCGGACAGGGATGAACACTGAAGCTTTCTTT.

This clonotype has just a few counts. The CDR3 reads CASSVKDRGPYNEQFF. CDR3 bases: TGTGCCAGCAGTGTTAAAGACAGGGGGCCTTACAATGAGCAGTTCTTC. The chain joins TRBV7-9 to TRBJ2-1; 10 bases line up with TRBD1. This CDR3 spans 16 amino acids. CDR1 and CDR2 (germline): SEHNR, FQNEAQ (reference sequence). Trimming at V came to 6 bases and at J to 4 bases, leaving 9 bases not matched to a gene.